This entry lists 18 T cell receptor beta chains sequenced from one sample in a study of T-cell reconstitution after alpha-beta-depleted transplantation in children. Molecular barcoding with unique molecular identifiers was used for the TCRbeta library. MiXCR, applied by TCRdb to the PCR reads, yields one record per CDR3 protein. The sample yields fewer than 150,000 distinct CDR3 sequences, under 25% seen once. The sequenced sample was PBMCs, mostly from graft donor cells, obtained 180 days after TCRalphabeta/CD19-depleted stem cell transplant. Receptor source: a male patient aged 2 to 10 who had a stem cell transplant for chronic granulomatous disease, so the T cells may come from the graft donor.

This clonotype has ten or more counts. The chain carries TRBV5-1 and TRBJ2-5; D perhaps matches TRBD1 (5 bases). V was trimmed by 1 base and J by 5 bases, leaving 15 bases between them. Looked up from germline, CDR1 is SGHRS and CDR2 is YFSETQ. This CDR3 comprises 15 residues. CDR3 in DNA: TGCGCCAGCAGCTTGAGGGGATCTTTGGGGGAGACCCAGTACTTC. Its translation is CASSLRGSLGETQYF.

This clonotype turned up a few times. This chain's CDR3 is CASSLGRAIQFF. The CDR3, as DNA: TGTGCCAGCAGCTTAGGTCGAGCCATTCAGTTCTTC. The chain has TRBV7-2 and TRBJ2-1; D remains ambiguous. The CDR3 is 12 amino acids. V gave up 1 base and J gave up 13 bases, with 11 bases separating them. Looked up from germline, CDR1 is SGHTA and CDR2 is FQGNSA.

This clonotype was counted ten times or more. The rearrangement uses TRBV5-6 and TRBJ2-1; no reliable D call. Germline CDR1 and CDR2: SGHDT and YYEEEE. Trimming cost V 0 bases and J 4 bases, with 17 bases left between them. The CDR3 length is 17 residues. In DNA, the CDR3 is TGTGCCAGCAGCTTGGAACGAGCCCCCACCCCATACAATGAGCAGTTCTTC. Translation gives CASSLERAPTPYNEQFF.

There are a few counts of this clonotype. This chain joins TRBV20-1 and TRBJ2-2, with 8 bases lining up with TRBD1. The V and J ends lost 1 base and 2 bases, in that order; junction bases with no gene match: 9. Looked up from germline, CDR1 is DFQATT and CDR2 is SNEGSKA (reference sequence). The CDR3 covers 17 residues. The CDR3 spells CSARVKQGAYNTGELFF. DNA for the CDR3: TGCAGTGCTAGAGTTAAGCAGGGGGCCTATAACACCGGGGAGCTGTTTTTT.

The sample holds many counts of this clonotype. V gene TRBV10-3 combines with J gene TRBJ1-2; tentative D call: TRBD1 (5 bases). There are 13 residues in the CDR3. The germline gives CDR1 ENHRY, CDR2 SYGVKD. Trimming stripped 7 bases from V and 4 bases from J, with 13 bases between. CDR3 in amino acids: CAIKGPLPYGYTF. The CDR3 nucleotides are TGTGCCATCAAGGGGCCTTTGCCCTATGGCTACACCTTC.

The genes are TRBV12-3 or TRBV12-4 and TRBJ1-6, with TRBD1 as a possible D gene (5 bases). V lost 4 bases and J lost 9, with 13 bases in between. The length of the CDR3 is 14 residues. CDR3 bases: TGTGCCAGCAGTTCCGGGACCCAAGTTTCACCCCTCCACTTT. The encoded protein is CASSSGTQVSPLHF.

CDR3 amino acids: CASSPDRGTQYF. DNA of the CDR3: TGTGCCAGCAGCCCAGACAGGGGAACGCAGTATTTT. The chain recombines TRBV12-3 or TRBV12-4 with TRBJ2-3, with 8 bases matching TRBD1. The CDR3 length is 12 residues. Trimming took 6 bases from V and 9 from J; bases not matched to a gene: 5.

This clonotype was observed a few times. This sequence joins TRBV12-3 or TRBV12-4 and TRBJ2-2; 10 bases match TRBD2. V shed 6 bases and J 0 bases; nucleotides not matched to a gene: 7. This CDR3 is built from 17 residues. CDR3 in amino acids: CASRDLAGVTNTGELFF. CDR3 sequence (DNA): TGTGCCAGCAGAGATCTAGCGGGGGTTACGAACACCGGGGAGCTGTTTTTT.

There are many counts of this clonotype. The V and J genes are TRBV28 and TRBJ2-1; maybe TRBD2 (6 bases). V lost 4 bases, J lost 0 bases, and 10 bases lay in between. The CDR3 spans 15 residues. Looked up from germline, CDR1 is MDHEN and CDR2 is SYDVKM. CDR3 DNA sequence: TGTGCCAGCAGTTCTTCCGGGAGCTCCTACAATGAGCAGTTCTTC. Protein: CASSSSGSSYNEQFF.

The rearrangement links TRBV5-1 to TRBJ2-1; 7 bases agree with TRBD1. This CDR3 region has 15 residues. CDR1 and CDR2 (germline): SGHRS, YFSETQ. V dropped 3 bases and J dropped 3; count of bases not matched to a gene: 6. CDR3: CASSYGQALYNEQFF. DNA of the CDR3: TGCGCCAGCAGCTACGGACAGGCGCTCTACAATGAGCAGTTCTTC.

This clonotype was seen a handful of times. This rearrangement joins TRBV6-5 to TRBJ1-1; D perhaps matches TRBD1 (6 bases). The CDR3 is 14 amino acids. The germline CDR1 and CDR2 sequences are MNHEY and SVGAGI. The ends were cut back, 0 bases at V and 7 bases at J, with 12 bases in the middle. CDR3 coding DNA: TGTGCCAGCAGTTACTCAATCGGGACAAGTGAAGCTTTCTTT. This sequence encodes CASSYSIGTSEAFF.

The rearrangement links TRBV20-1 to TRBJ2-1, with a possible D match to TRBD1 (6 bases). The CDR3 sequence is 13 residues long. With 4 bases removed from V and 5 bases from J, the gap between germline ends came to 12 bases. CDR1 is DFQATT and CDR2 is SNEGSKA in the germline V gene (reference sequence). CDR3 region: CSATGVLDNEQFF. As DNA, the CDR3 is TGCAGTGCTACAGGGGTTTTAGACAATGAGCAGTTCTTC.

This clonotype came up many times. Here the CDR3 reads CSAGDRADYNEQFF. The CDR3 coding sequence is TGCAGTGCAGGTGACAGGGCGGACTACAATGAGCAGTTCTTC. J is TRBJ2-1 and V is TRBV20-1, with 7 bases aligning to TRBD1. With 6 bases clipped from V and 3 bases from J, the junction kept 8 bases outside the gene matches. Looked up from germline, CDR1 is DFQATT and CDR2 is SNEGSKA (reference sequence). This CDR3 is 14 amino acids long.

This clonotype was recorded at least ten times. The chain uses TRBV20-1 and TRBJ2-3; maybe TRBD2 (6 bases). Trimming shortened V by 2 bases and J by 4 bases, and 13 bases separated the two germline ends. The CDR3 covers 14 residues. Germline CDR1 and CDR2: DFQATT and SNEGSKA (reference sequence). CDR3 loop: CSARLGGASDTQYF. The CDR3 region has the DNA TGCAGTGCTAGACTGGGCGGGGCGTCAGATACGCAGTATTTT.

This clonotype was observed at least ten times. The chain recombines TRBV7-9 with TRBJ2-3, with D maybe TRBD2 (5 bases). The germline V gene encodes CDR1 SEHNR and CDR2 FQNEAQ (reference sequence). The CDR3 extends over 15 amino acids. The V end lost 1 base, the J end lost 2 bases, and 10 bases lay between the germline ends. CDR3 sequence: CASSLGRGFTDTQYF. The CDR3 DNA reads TGTGCCAGCAGCTTAGGCCGGGGTTTCACAGATACGCAGTATTTT.

J is TRBJ1-4 and V is TRBV10-3, with a tentative D call TRBD1 (6 bases). CDR3 length equals 13 residues. Trimming removed 10 bases from V and 8 bases from J, with 17 bases in between. Germline lookup yields CDR1 ENHRY and CDR2 SYGVKD. The CDR3 region is CATLQGLQEKLFF. CDR3 nucleotide sequence: TGTGCCACCCTGCAGGGGCTACAGGAAAAACTGTTTTTT.

The chain has TRBV6-5 and TRBJ1-1; D gene ambiguous. CDR1 MNHEY and CDR2 SVGAGI come from the germline V gene. V lost 1 base and J lost 1, with 16 bases in between. CDR3 length: 17 residues. The CDR3 is CASSYYRTFQKNTEAFF. The CDR3 DNA reads TGTGCCAGCAGTTACTACCGGACCTTCCAGAAGAACACTGAAGCTTTCTTT.

The chain is built from TRBV7-2 and TRBJ1-5, with D perhaps matching TRBD1 (5 bases). CDR1 is SGHTA and CDR2 is FQGNSA in the germline V gene. Trimming took off 1 base at V and 11 bases at J, with 21 bases between the two ends. The CDR3 consists of 16 residues. CDR3: CASSLVAGLGGSAQHF. The DNA for the CDR3 is TGTGCCAGCAGCTTAGTAGCAGGGCTCGGGGGATCGGCCCAGCATTTT.